These 25 T cell receptor beta chains were all obtained from the same sample, sequenced in a study of regulatory T cells in long-lasting Graves disease. iRepertoire HTBI primers and Arm-PCR of CDR3 regions built TCR beta libraries. A single record per CDR3 protein comes from TCRdb applying MiXCR to the multiplex PCR reads. The sample holds some 280,000 distinct CDR3 sequences, around a fifth seen once. Time point defined: persistent/refractory GD, antithyroid drugs over 5 years with positive TRAb. PBMC RNA served as the TCR library source. The specimen was peripheral blood mononuclear cells (PBMCs), collected when the disease was refractory, from a patient treated with antithyroid drugs. These receptors were taken from a female donor with Graves disease.

This clonotype was seen repeatedly, ten times or more. The genes are TRBV20-1 and TRBJ1-2; 7 bases are shared with TRBD1. Looked up from germline, CDR1 is DFQATT and CDR2 is SNEGSKA (reference sequence). CDR3 length: 13 amino acids. J lost 8 bases, V lost 6 bases, and 12 bases had no gene match. The CDR3 bases are TGCAGTGCCATCCCCCCGACAGGGAACGGCTACACCTTC. Translation: CSAIPPTGNGYTF.

The chain joins TRBV18 to TRBJ1-1; possible D gene TRBD1, 5 bases. Trimming pared 0 bases from V and 1 base from J, leaving 15 bases between. The length of the CDR3 is 17 residues. The germline V gene has CDR1 KGHSH and CDR2 LQKENI. The CDR3 DNA reads as TGTGCCAGCTCACCACCGGCGACGGGGCGTAGGAACACTGAAGCTTTCTTT. It yields the protein CASSPPATGRRNTEAFF.

This clonotype was observed at least ten times. The V gene is TRBV28, the J gene TRBJ1-2; 7 bases are shared with TRBD1. The CDR3 covers 13 residues. Trimming cost V 6 bases and J 5 bases; bases outside gene matches: 6. Germline CDR1 reads MDHEN; CDR2 reads SYDVKM. CDR3 sequence: CASRPTGTYGYTF. CDR3 DNA: TGTGCCAGCAGACCGACAGGGACTTATGGCTACACCTTC.

V gene TRBV6-2 or TRBV6-3 combines with J gene TRBJ2-7, with D possibly being TRBD2 (7 bases). This CDR3 region has 18 residues. Germline V lookup: CDR1 MNHEY, CDR2 SVGEGT. V lost 0 bases and J 4 bases, leaving 22 bases between the germline ends. The CDR3 DNA is TGTGCCAGCAGTTACTCGGCGCAGGGGACCGACGGGGGGTACGAGCAGTACTTC. Translation gives CASSYSAQGTDGGYEQYF.

This clonotype was detected ten times or more. The chain has TRBV29-1 and TRBJ2-5, with 7 bases matching TRBD2. V shed 1 base, J shed 5 bases, and the junction held 10 bases outside the gene matches. Per germline, CDR1 SQVTM and CDR2 ANQGSEA. The CDR3 is 15 amino acids. In DNA, the CDR3 is TGCAGCGTTGAAGGTCGGCGGGAGTGGGCGGAGACCCAGTACTTC. Its translation: CSVEGRREWAETQYF. Full variable domain (remainder filled in from reference TRBV29-1 and TRBJ2-5): SAVISQKPSRDICQRGTSLTIQCQVDSQVTMMFWYRQQPGQSLTLIATANQGSEATYESGFVIDKFPISRPNLTFSTLTVSNMSPEDSSIYLCSVEGRREWAETQYFGPGTRLLVL.

This clonotype was counted at least ten times. The chain uses TRBV20-1 and TRBJ1-1; no definite D call. Germline-derived CDR1 and CDR2 are DFQATT and SNEGSKA (reference sequence). V was clipped by 3 bases and J by 1 base, with 9 bases between them. The CDR3 spans 13 residues. The CDR3 reads CSASSVSNTEAFF. CDR3 nucleotides: TGCAGTGCTAGTTCGGTGTCGAACACTGAAGCTTTCTTT.

The V and J genes are TRBV20-1 and TRBJ2-7; 8 bases line up with TRBD2. There are 15 residues in the CDR3. Germline V gives CDR1 DFQATT, CDR2 SNEGSKA (reference sequence). After removal of 3 bases from V and 4 bases from J, the junction contained 11 bases not matched to a gene. The CDR3 region is CSASLGGRGEYEQYF. DNA for the CDR3: TGCAGTGCTAGCCTGGGGGGGCGGGGGGAATACGAGCAGTACTTC.

Turning to this clonotype: This may stem from a read error, because a much larger clone lies one nucleotide away. CDR3 protein: CASSPYPTNTEALF. CDR3 in DNA: TGTGCCAGCAGCCCTTATCCTACGAACACTGAAGCTCTCTTT. This chain joins TRBV28 and TRBJ1-1; no firm D call. CDR3 size: 14 residues. Germline V lookup: CDR1 MDHEN, CDR2 SYDVKM.

This chain links TRBV12-3 or TRBV12-4 with TRBJ2-2, with 10 bases lining up with TRBD2. The length of the CDR3 is 15 residues. The V gene end was trimmed by 7 bases and the J gene end by 4 bases; junction bases not matched to a gene: 6. CDR3 sequence: CASNVLAGVTGELFF. In DNA, the CDR3 is TGTGCCAGCAACGTCCTAGCGGGAGTCACCGGGGAGCTGTTTTTT.

There are a few counts of this clonotype. The V and J genes are TRBV7-9 and TRBJ2-7, with D tentatively TRBD1 (10 bases). V lost 2 bases to trimming and J lost 5 bases, with 22 bases between them. The CDR3 runs to 17 residues. CDR1 and CDR2 from the germline V gene are SEHNR and FQNEAQ (reference sequence). CDR3 nucleotide sequence: TGTGCCAGCAGCTTATCAAGCGGGGGGACAGGGGTAGACGAGCAGTACTTC. Translation: CASSLSSGGTGVDEQYF.

This chain joins TRBV20-1 and TRBJ1-4, with D tentatively TRBD1 (6 bases). This CDR3 contains 14 residues. Trimming removed 5 bases at V and 7 bases at J, with 17 bases between. Germline V CDR1 and CDR2: DFQATT, SNEGSKA (reference sequence). The CDR3 DNA reads as TGCAGTGCTCGACAGGACCGCCGGGGTGAAAAACTGTTTTTT. Its protein product is CSARQDRRGEKLFF.

Turning to this clonotype: A much larger clone lies a single base off, so this may be a read error. The chain couples TRBV7-2 to TRBJ2-7; 7 bases match TRBD2. CDR3 size: 15 residues. Germline CDR1 reads SGHTA; CDR2 reads FQGNSA. This CDR3 is CASTNPGRGQYEHYF. Here the CDR3 DNA reads TGTGCCAGCACTAACCCAGGGAGGGGCCAATACGAGCATTACTTC.

Only one count was recorded for this clonotype. The chain's CDR3 is CASSFVYYPLEQYF. CDR3 bases: TGTGCCAGCAGTTTTGTTTACTATCCTCTCGAGCAGTACTTC. The V and J genes are TRBV28 and TRBJ2-7; no firm D call. The CDR3 sequence is 14 residues long. Per the germline V gene, CDR1 is MDHEN and CDR2 is SYDVKM. V dropped 3 bases and J dropped 6 bases, with 15 bases sitting between them.

The rearrangement joins TRBV9 to TRBJ1-1; D might be TRBD1 (6 bases). The length of the CDR3 is 15 residues. V shed 0 bases and J shed 2 bases, with 11 bases lying between them. Germline V lookup: CDR1 SGDLS, CDR2 YYNGEE. The CDR3 loop is CASSVVGGTNTEAFF. The CDR3 DNA reads as TGTGCCAGCAGCGTAGTGGGGGGGACAAACACTGAAGCTTTCTTT.

The V gene is TRBV30, the J gene TRBJ1-5; no clear D. The V and J ends lost 0 bases and 0 bases respectively, with 9 bases between them. Germline values: CDR1 GTSNPN, CDR2 SVGIG (reference sequence). The CDR3 sequence is 15 residues long. CDR3 DNA sequence: TGTGCCTGGAGTGTTGGGGAGTATAGCAATCAGCCCCAGCATTTT. Protein product: CAWSVGEYSNQPQHF.

This clonotype appeared many times. The chain is built from TRBV7-2 and TRBJ2-5; 15 bases fit TRBD2. CDR3 length: 16 amino acids. The V segment lost 3 bases and the J segment 4 bases; nucleotides outside the gene matches: 3. Germline CDR1 is SGHTA and CDR2 is FQGNSA. For the CDR3, the DNA is TGTGCCAGCAGCTTGGGGGGACTAGCGGGAGGAGAGACCCAGTACTTC. This codes for CASSLGGLAGGETQYF.

This clonotype was observed many times. The chain carries TRBV20-1 and TRBJ2-6; D uncertain. The CDR3 contains 17 residues. V was shortened by 0 bases and J by 2 bases, with 14 bases between the two germline ends. The V gene's germline CDR1 is DFQATT and CDR2 SNEGSKA (reference sequence). The CDR3 DNA follows: TGCAGTGCTAGAGATCCCCAAGGTGGAGCTGGGGCCAACGTCCTGACTTTC. It yields the protein CSARDPQGGAGANVLTF.

The V call is TRBV7-9, the J call TRBJ2-6, with 7 positions matching TRBD2. The CDR3 is 15 residues long. The ends lost 4 bases at V and 2 bases at J; junction bases unmatched: 2. CDR1 and CDR2 from the germline V gene are SEHNR and FQNEAQ (reference sequence). CDR3 protein: CASSSAGAGANVLTF. CDR3 sequence (DNA): TGTGCCAGCAGCTCCGCGGGAGCTGGGGCCAACGTCCTGACTTTC.

This clonotype was detected ten times or more. The chain links TRBV11-2 to TRBJ1-4; no definite D call. The V gene lost 2 bases and the J gene lost 4 bases, with 11 bases spanning the gap. The CDR3 is 15 amino acids. CDR1 is SGHAT and CDR2 is FQNNGV in the germline V gene. The CDR3 DNA reads as TGTGCCAGCAGCTTAACATTGGGGAATAATGAAAAACTGTTTTTT. It specifies CASSLTLGNNEKLFF. Full variable domain (rest looked up from reference TRBV11-2 and TRBJ1-4): EAGVAQSPRYKIIEKRQSVAFWCNPISGHATLYWYQQILGQGPKLLIQFQNNGVVDDSQLPKDRFSAERLKGVDSTLKIQPAKLEDSAVYLCASSLTLGNNEKLFFGSGTQLSVL.

In regard to this clonotype: A far larger clone is one base from this, pointing to a likely read error. This chain connects TRBV6-4 to TRBJ2-5; 9 bases map to TRBD1. Germline V gene lookup returns CDR1 MRHNA and CDR2 SNTAGT. The CDR3 has 18 amino acids. This chain's CDR3 is CASSYSGPGTGNQENQYF. In DNA form, the CDR3 reads TGTGCCAGCAGTTACTCCGGCCCAGGGACAGGGAATCAAGAGAACCAGTACTTC.

This clonotype occurred many times. This chain uses TRBV7-2 with TRBJ1-1, with TRBD1 as a possible D gene (5 bases). The CDR3 sequence is 13 residues long. The V end lost 1 base, the J end lost 6 bases, and 9 bases lay between the germline ends. CDR1 is SGHTA, CDR2 FQGNSA, per germline. The CDR3 DNA sequence: TGTGCCAGCAGCTTAGGTGTGGGGCCTGAAGCTTTCTTT. It yields the protein CASSLGVGPEAFF.

This clonotype was seen at least ten times. The CDR3 bases are TGTGCCAGCAGTAAGGGGACAGTGGCTAACTATGGCTACACCTTC. This codes for CASSKGTVANYGYTF. The V and J genes are TRBV6-1 and TRBJ1-2; 7 nucleotides agree with TRBD1. CDR1 is MNHNS, CDR2 SASEGT, per germline. After removal of 5 bases from V and 0 bases from J, the junction contained 6 bases not matched to a gene. This CDR3 region has 15 residues.

This clonotype was seen a handful of times. The chain has TRBV27 and TRBJ1-1, with 7 bases fitting TRBD1. The CDR3 runs 18 residues. V lost 6 bases to trimming and J lost 4 bases; unmatched junction nucleotides: 20. Germline V gives CDR1 MNHEY, CDR2 SMNVEV (reference sequence). CDR3 region: CASSIPVSQGTRSTEAFF. CDR3 DNA: TGTGCCAGCAGCATACCGGTTTCACAGGGGACCCGTAGCACTGAAGCTTTCTTT.

This clonotype was recorded many times. The rearrangement joins TRBV11-2 to TRBJ2-7, with 10 bases lining up with TRBD2. This CDR3 comprises 15 residues. In germline, CDR1 is SGHAT, CDR2 FQNNGV. J lost 0 bases, V lost 8 bases, and 7 bases had no gene match. DNA for the CDR3: TGTGCCAGCCAGCGGGAGGGCCAAAGCTCCTACGAGCAGTACTTC. Its translation: CASQREGQSSYEQYF.

The V and J genes are TRBV27 and TRBJ2-7; TRBD2 matches 7 bases. With V trimmed by 7 bases and J by 2 bases, 8 bases remained unmatched. This CDR3 is built from 14 residues. CDR1 and CDR2 (germline): MNHEY, SMNVEV (reference sequence). The CDR3 reads CASNRDYQAYEQYF. CDR3 nucleotides: TGTGCCAGCAATCGGGACTATCAGGCCTACGAGCAGTACTTC.